The 5 T cell receptor beta chains presented below share a single source sample, sequenced in a study of regulatory and conventional T cells in RAG deficiency. Genomic DNA came from blood conventional CD4+ T cells gated CD25-low CD127-high. Method: immunoSEQ multiplex PCR; TCRdb's copy keeps in-frame clones and lacks some. The sample lists 45,000 or so clones; over 80% were seen once. These sequences were also reported in another study, on regulatory T cells. As reported in that work: The PCR used 52 TRBV and 13 TRBJ primers.

The specimen was CD4+ effector T cells sorted from blood. The receptors shown here come from a human donor in good health.

The chain couples TRBV6-4 to TRBJ1-1, with D perhaps matching TRBD1 (5 bases). Germline CDR1 is MRHNA and CDR2 is SNTAGT. This CDR3 contains 14 residues. Trimming took 7 bases from V and 5 from J, leaving 17 bases between them. CDR3 amino acids: CASKDTDRRTEAFF. CDR3 DNA sequence: TGTGCCAGCAAAGATACTGACAGAAGGACTGAAGCTTTCTTT.

The gene calls are TRBV28 and TRBJ1-5, with D possibly matching TRBD1 (5 bases). The germline gives CDR1 MDHEN, CDR2 SYDVKM. CDR3 length equals 12 residues. Trimming removed 8 bases at V and 1 base at J, with 6 bases between. CDR3 sequence: CASGGSNQPQHF. The CDR3 DNA reads TGTGCCAGCGGGGGAAGCAATCAGCCCCAGCATTTT.

This clone was detected only once. V usage is TRBV4-1 and J usage is TRBJ2-5, with D maybe TRBD1 (5 bases). CDR3 size: 16 residues. Trimming left V 1 base short and J 4 bases short, with 16 bases between. Germline CDR1 reads MGHRA; CDR2 reads YSYEKL. CDR3 nucleotides: TGCGCCAGCAGCCAAGGGCGCATGGGGCAGGTAGAGACCCAGTACTTC. Protein sequence: CASSQGRMGQVETQYF.

The chain couples TRBV6-5 to TRBJ2-1; 11 nucleotides agree with TRBD1. CDR3 length: 15 residues. Per germline, CDR1 MNHEY and CDR2 SVGAGI. With V trimmed by 6 bases and J by 4 bases, 5 bases remained unmatched. The CDR3 DNA is TGTGCCAGCAGGGGGGACAGGGGGTTGTACAATGAGCAGTTCTTC. Its protein product is CASRGDRGLYNEQFF.

This clone was found a few times. The genes are TRBV9 and TRBJ2-7, with a tentative D call TRBD2 (6 bases). This CDR3 is built from 13 residues. The ends were cut back, 1 base at V and 6 bases at J, with 11 bases in the middle. Germline V lookup: CDR1 SGDLS, CDR2 YYNGEE. This chain's CDR3 is CASSVRVGGEQYF. The CDR3 DNA follows: TGTGCCAGCAGCGTAAGGGTGGGGGGCGAGCAGTACTTC.